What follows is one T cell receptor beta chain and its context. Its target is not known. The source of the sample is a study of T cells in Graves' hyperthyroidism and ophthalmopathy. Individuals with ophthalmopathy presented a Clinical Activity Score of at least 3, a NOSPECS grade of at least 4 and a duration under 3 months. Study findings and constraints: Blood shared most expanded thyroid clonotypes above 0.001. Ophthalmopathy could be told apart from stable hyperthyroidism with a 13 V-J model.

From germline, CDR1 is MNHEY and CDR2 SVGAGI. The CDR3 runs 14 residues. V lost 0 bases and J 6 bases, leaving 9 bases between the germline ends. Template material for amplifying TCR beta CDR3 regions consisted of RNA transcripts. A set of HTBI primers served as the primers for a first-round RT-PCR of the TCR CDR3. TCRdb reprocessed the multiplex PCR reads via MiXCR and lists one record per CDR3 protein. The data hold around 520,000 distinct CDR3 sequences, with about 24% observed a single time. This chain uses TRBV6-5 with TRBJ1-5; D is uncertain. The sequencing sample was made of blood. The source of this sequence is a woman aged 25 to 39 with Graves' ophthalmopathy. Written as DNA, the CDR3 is TGTGCCAGCAGTTACTCGATTTTTAGTCAGCCCCAGCATTTT. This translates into CASSYSIFSQPQHF.